This T cell receptor (beta chain) was captured in a study of T cell responses to AZD1222 COVID-19 vaccine. Study-wide points: Donors were largely white British and mainly female; clonal diversity was possibly underestimated. Spike was spanned by vaccine-associated CD4 TCRs, which were dominant at 160-218 and 743-854. Spike-specific TCR breadth and depth rose after two AZD1222 doses.

TCRdb's copy holds only in-frame clones and misses some; the assay was immunoSEQ multiplex PCR. The table has 100,000 to 150,000 clones, roughly 90% seen once. Germline assignment: CDR1 SGHNT and CDR2 YENEEA. V lost 4 bases, J lost 7 bases, and 11 bases lay in between. The CDR3 covers 12 residues. Worth noting for this clone: Its specificity is unknown.

The chain uses TRBV11-3 and TRBJ2-7; possible D gene TRBD1, 6 bases. The receptor comes from an adult who received the AZD1222 COVID-19 vaccine. The source was peripheral blood, collected 28 days after the second AZD1222 dose. The CDR3 bases are TGTGCCAGCAGCTCGACAGGACGGGAGCAGTACTTC. This encodes CASSSTGREQYF.